One and the same sample provided the 30 T cell receptor gamma chains below, sequenced in a study of intestinal T cells in coeliac disease. The TRG library came from 150 to 250 ng of biopsy DNA amplified with LymphoTrack primers. TCRdb reanalysed the multiplex PCR reads with CATT. The sample lists about 1,300 gamma-chain clones, roughly two fifths occurring once. Each case's genomic DNA was extracted from ten approximately 4.9-µm formalin-fixed paraffin-embedded scrolls. Sequenced: a duodenal biopsy. These receptors originate from a human donor with celiac disease.

Only a few counts were recorded for this clone. The chain couples TRGV10 to TRGJ1 or TRGJ2. TRGV10 is known as an ORF, though its function is uncertain. The CDR3 loop spans 12 amino acids. The V gene end was trimmed by 8 bases and the J gene end by 7 bases; junction bases not matched to a gene: 9. The CDR3 nucleotides are TGTGCTGCGTGGGATAGTTGCTATAAGAAACTCTTT. Translating gives CAAWDSCYKKLF.

This clone is large (0.1 to 1%). The chain has TRGV2 and TRGJP1. CDR1 is EGSNGY and CDR2 is YDSYNSKV in the germline V gene. Unmatched junction bases numbered 2, after V lost 2 bases and J lost 11 bases. This CDR3 has 11 amino acids. CDR3 amino acids: CATWDDWFKIF. CDR3 DNA sequence: TGTGCCACCTGGGACGACTGGTTCAAGATATTT.

This clone is categorized as large (0.1 to 1%). Distinct nucleotide sequences in the sample also encode this CDR3. Here the CDR3 reads CACWIRNYTTGWFKIF. Here the CDR3 DNA reads TGTGCCTGCTGGATTAGGAACTATACCACTGGTTGGTTCAAGATATTT. The rearrangement joins TRGV11 to TRGJP1. TRGV11 is identified as an open reading frame with a role that is uncertain. This CDR3 is built from 16 residues. The trim removed 3 bases at V and 0 bases at J, leaving 4 bases unmatched.

The chain couples TRGV5 to TRGJ1 or TRGJ2. The junction had 3 bases not matched to a gene; V was cut back by 4 bases and J by 3 bases. Looked up from germline, CDR1 is VINAFY and CDR2 is YDVSNSKD. This CDR3 has 12 amino acids. CDR3 nucleotides: TGTGCCACCTGGGAAGTTTATTATAAGAAACTCTTT. As protein: CATWEVYYKKLF.

The chain recombines TRGV3 with TRGJ1 or TRGJ2. The CDR3 runs to 13 residues. Germline CDR1 VTNTFY, CDR2 YDVSTARD (reference sequence). The V gene end was trimmed by 0 bases and the J gene end by 10 bases; junction bases not matched to a gene: 9. The CDR3 loop is CATWDRGLQKKLF. The CDR3 region has the DNA TGTGCCACCTGGGACAGGGGATTACAGAAGAAACTCTTT.

Only a few counts were recorded for this clone. The chain's CDR3 is CATWDGFLATGWFKIF. For the CDR3, the DNA is TGTGCCACCTGGGACGGTTTTCTGGCCACTGGTTGGTTCAAGATATTT. V is TRGV2 and J is TRGJP1. Losses at the gene ends were 1 base for V and 3 bases for J; bases not matched to a gene: 8. In germline, CDR1 is EGSNGY, CDR2 YDSYNSKV. The CDR3 has 16 residues.

The chain links TRGV9 to TRGJ1 or TRGJ2. The CDR3 contains 16 residues. CDR1 GITISATS and CDR2 ISYDGTV come from the germline V gene (reference sequence). V was pared by 3 bases and J by 0 bases, with 11 bases of the junction left unmatched. CDR3 in amino acids: CALWECANENYYKKLF. The CDR3 nucleotides read TGTGCCTTGTGGGAGTGCGCCAATGAGAATTATTATAAGAAACTCTTT.

The chain combines TRGV9 with TRGJ1 or TRGJ2. CDR1 and CDR2 (germline): GITISATS, ISYDGTV (reference sequence). This CDR3 comprises 10 residues. CDR3 protein: CACHPLKKLF. In nucleotides, the CDR3 is TGTGCTTGTCATCCTCTTAAGAAACTCTTT.

The chain uses TRGV10 and TRGJP1. TRGV10 counts as an open reading frame of uncertain function. J lost 3 bases, V lost 8 bases, and 28 bases had no gene match. CDR3 size: 21 residues. CDR3 DNA sequence: TGTGCTGCGTGGGATTCGAACGCGCCACCAGGAGGGGGTGCCACTGGTTGGTTCAAGATATTT. Translating it yields CAAWDSNAPPGGGATGWFKIF.

This clone was seen a few times. The rearrangement joins TRGV9 to TRGJ1 or TRGJ2. Germline loops: CDR1 GITISATS, CDR2 ISYDGTV (reference sequence). CDR3 length: 12 residues. V lost 0 bases, J lost 7 bases, and 3 bases stayed unmatched. CDR3 bases: TGTGCCTTGTGGGAGGTGAGGTATAAGAAACTCTTT. It yields the protein CALWEVRYKKLF.

DNA of the CDR3: TGTGCCACCTGGGACAGGCTAGGCCCCCGGAAAAATCCCCAAAATTATAAGAAACTCTTT. Protein sequence: CATWDRLGPRKNPQNYKKLF. V is TRGV5 and J is TRGJ1 or TRGJ2. V lost 0 bases, J lost 5 bases, and 25 bases stayed unmatched. From germline, CDR1 is VINAFY and CDR2 YDVSNSKD. The CDR3 runs to 20 residues.

The chain is built from TRGV10 and TRGJ1 or TRGJ2. TRGV10 is reported as an ORF; its role is uncertain. The CDR3 length is 16 residues. V lost 8 bases and J lost 7; bases outside the gene matches: 21. The CDR3 DNA follows: TGTGCTGCGTGGGATTATATAAGACGGAGAGGGTATAAGAAACTCTTT. It translates to CAAWDYIRRRGYKKLF.

The chain uses TRGV11 and TRGJ1 or TRGJ2. TRGV11 is identified as an open reading frame with a role that is uncertain. The CDR3 extends over 13 amino acids. V shed 5 bases and J 9 bases; nucleotides not matched to a gene: 10. Written as DNA, the CDR3 is TGTGCCTGCTGGATTACATTTATTATTAAGAAACTCTTT. This gives the protein CACWITFIIKKLF.

V usage is TRGV2 and J usage is TRGJP2. The V segment lost 5 bases and the J segment 0 bases; nucleotides outside the gene matches: 3. The CDR3 is made up of 14 amino acids. Germline values: CDR1 EGSNGY, CDR2 YDSYNSKV. The CDR3 DNA is TGTGCCACCTGGGCCGATAGTAGTGATTGGATCAAGACGTTT. This sequence encodes CATWADSSDWIKTF.

V usage is TRGV8 and J usage is TRGJ1 or TRGJ2. From germline, CDR1 is VENAVY and CDR2 YDSYNSRV. V gave up 5 bases and J gave up 0 bases; unmatched junction bases: 4. This CDR3 has 13 amino acids. CDR3 DNA sequence: TGTGCCACCTGGGCTCCGAATTATTATAAGAAACTCTTT. It yields the protein CATWAPNYYKKLF.

This rearrangement joins TRGV10 to TRGJ1 or TRGJ2. TRGV10 is an ORF, and what it does is uncertain. The J segment lost 12 bases and the V segment lost 8 bases, leaving 14 bases of the junction unmatched. CDR3 length: 12 residues. CDR3 DNA: TGTGCTGCGTGGGATCTCCCACCCCTGAAACTCTTT. Its translation is CAAWDLPPLKLF.

This chain joins TRGV8 and TRGJ1 or TRGJ2. CDR1 VENAVY and CDR2 YDSYNSRV come from the germline V gene. V lost 4 bases, J lost 0 bases, and 3 bases stayed unmatched. The CDR3 is 13 amino acids. The CDR3 sequence: CATWEENYYKKLF. CDR3 in DNA: TGTGCCACCTGGGAGGAGAATTATTATAAGAAACTCTTT.

Note on this clone: A read error is possible here, since a much larger clone lies one base away. Additional DNA sequences in this sample encode the identical CDR3. This rearrangement joins TRGV8 to TRGJ1 or TRGJ2. The germline CDR1 and CDR2 sequences are VENAVY and YDSYNSRV. This CDR3 region has 13 residues. The CDR3 protein is CATWDAYYYKKLF. In DNA form, the CDR3 reads TGCGCCACCTGGGATGCGTATTATTATAAGAAACTCTTT.

Only a few counts were recorded for this clone. A much larger clonotype is one base distant, so this may be a read error. The rearrangement links TRGV2 to TRGJ1 or TRGJ2. Per germline, CDR1 EGSNGY and CDR2 YDSYNSKV. The CDR3 covers 15 residues. CDR3 nucleotide sequence: TGTGCTACCTGGGACGGGTCGCTGATTTATTATAAGAAACTCTTT. Translating it yields CATWDGSLIYYKKLF.

This clone showed up just a few times. The chain carries TRGV4 and TRGJ1 or TRGJ2. Germline CDR1 and CDR2: EGSTGY and YDSYTSSV. The CDR3 covers 13 residues. Trimming cost V 4 bases and J 3 bases; bases outside gene matches: 6. CDR3 nucleotide sequence: TGTGCCACCTGGGACCTAGTTTATTATAAGAAACTCTTT. Its protein is CATWDLVYYKKLF.

In regard to this clone: This may come from a read error, since a much larger clone is one base off. The V and J genes are TRGV4 and TRGJP1. Per the germline V gene, CDR1 is EGSTGY and CDR2 is YDSYTSSV. The length of the CDR3 is 16 residues. In DNA, the CDR3 is TGTGCCACCTGGGACCTTCTTTATACCACTGGTTGGCTCAAGATATTT. Its protein product is CATWDLLYTTGWLKIF.

The chain uses TRGV10 and TRGJ1 or TRGJ2. TRGV10 is an open reading frame, and its role is uncertain. J gave up 9 bases and V 12 bases, and 15 bases lay outside the gene matches. The CDR3 consists of 12 residues. The CDR3 nucleotides are TGTGCTGCCGTCCATGGCCCCCGTAAGAAACTCTTT. Protein: CAAVHGPRKKLF.

In this sample, this clone turned up once. It may be a read error: a sequence one base away is much more abundant. The chain has TRGV9 and TRGJ1 or TRGJ2. The CDR3 loop spans 13 amino acids. Germline V gives CDR1 GITISATS, CDR2 ISYDGTV (reference sequence). CDR3 sequence: CALWEVPCYKKLF. In DNA, the CDR3 is TGCGCCTTGTGGGAGGTGCCATGTTATAAGAAACTCTTT.

This clone has only a few counts. This chain's CDR3 is CACLGSSFLGPCYYKKLF. The CDR3 bases are TGTGCCTGCCTGGGAAGTAGTTTTTTAGGACCGTGTTATTATAAGAAACTCTTT. J is TRGJ1 or TRGJ2 and V is TRGV11. TRGV11 is recorded as an ORF, its role being uncertain. The CDR3 length is 18 residues. Trimming cost V 12 bases and J 3 bases; bases outside gene matches: 26.

Comments on this clone: The same CDR3 can be traced to other DNA sequences in this sample. The rearrangement uses TRGV11 and TRGJP2. TRGV11 falls under the ORF class, with uncertain function. The CDR3 contains 17 residues. The V gene end was trimmed by 4 bases and the J gene end by 2 bases; junction bases not matched to a gene: 10. The DNA for the CDR3 is TGTGCCTGCTGGATTAGTGCGGGAGGGAGTAGTGATTGGATCAAGACGTTT. Translated: CACWISAGGSSDWIKTF.

This chain uses TRGV2 with TRGJP2. V lost 0 bases, J lost 10 bases, and 11 bases stayed unmatched. The CDR3 extends over 15 amino acids. The germline CDR1 and CDR2 sequences are EGSNGY and YDSYNSKV. The CDR3 DNA reads as TGTGCCACCTGGGACGGGCCGGAGTTGAGTTGGATCAAGACGTTT. Its protein product is CATWDGPELSWIKTF.

The rearrangement joins TRGV9 to TRGJ1 or TRGJ2. The CDR3 sequence is 18 residues long. V lost 3 bases, J lost 1 base, and 18 bases stayed unmatched. Germline CDR1 GITISATS, CDR2 ISYDGTV (reference sequence). The CDR3 sequence: CALWELRFEFRNYYKKLF. The CDR3 coding sequence is TGTGCCTTGTGGGAGTTAAGGTTCGAATTTCGTAATTATTATAAGAAACTCTTT.

This clone ranks as large (0.1 to 1%). CDR3 DNA: TGTGCCGGACAAAGGGTTTATTATAAGAAACTCTTT. Translated, it gives CAGQRVYYKKLF. This sequence joins TRGV5 and TRGJ1 or TRGJ2. CDR1 is VINAFY and CDR2 is YDVSNSKD in the germline V gene. This CDR3 contains 12 residues. The junction had 11 bases not matched to a gene; V was cut back by 12 bases and J by 3 bases.

Remarks on this clone: One end of the junction is discordant with germline, which a read error may explain. V gene TRGV3 combines with J gene TRGJ1 or TRGJ2. This CDR3 is 11 amino acids long. The germline V gene encodes CDR1 VTNTFY and CDR2 YDVSTARD (reference sequence). In nucleotides, the CDR3 is TGTGCACCTGGGACAGGCTTTAAAGCCTTTTTT. It is translated as CAPGTGFKAFF.

J is TRGJP2 and V is TRGV3. There are 15 residues in the CDR3. V trimming: 0 bases; J trimming: 3 bases; junction bases outside the gene matches: 4. CDR1 is VTNTFY and CDR2 is YDVSTARD in the germline V gene (reference sequence). The CDR3 sequence: CATWDRHGSDWIKTF. Here the CDR3 DNA reads TGTGCCACCTGGGACAGGCACGGTAGTGATTGGATCAAGACGTTT.